These 19 T cell receptor beta chains were sequenced from one sample in a study of cytomegalovirus exposure and HLA in healthy donors. The data were produced by immunoSEQ multiplex PCR, yet TCRdb's version contains in-frame clones alone and is incomplete. The sample lists roughly 120,000 clones; 75% to 90% were seen once. Input material: PBMCs. These receptors all come from a man aged 18 to 29 in good health and CMV-seropositive.

The chain couples TRBV5-1 to TRBJ2-1; 11 bases fit TRBD1. V trimming: 3 bases; J trimming: 9 bases; junction bases outside the gene matches: 8. This CDR3 has 15 amino acids. Germline-derived CDR1 and CDR2 are SGHRS and YFSETQ. The CDR3 sequence: CASSWMGQGDSEQFF. The CDR3 DNA is TGCGCCAGCAGCTGGATGGGACAGGGGGACAGTGAGCAGTTCTTC.

The chain recombines TRBV5-4 with TRBJ2-2; tentatively, D is TRBD1 (6 bases). Trimming stripped 1 base from V and 5 bases from J, with 15 bases between. CDR1 and CDR2 (germline): SGHNT, YYREEE (reference sequence). The CDR3 contains 16 residues. The CDR3 DNA reads TGTGCCAGCAGCTTGAGTACAGGGTTGAAGACCGGGGAGCTGTTTTTT. It is translated as CASSLSTGLKTGELFF.

The rearrangement uses TRBV5-6 and TRBJ2-5; 7 nucleotides match TRBD1. Germline-derived CDR1 and CDR2 are SGHDT and YYEEEE. This CDR3 is 17 amino acids long. The ends lost 4 bases at V and 2 bases at J; junction bases unmatched: 14. The CDR3 protein is CASSRYQGVIIQETQYF. Written as DNA, the CDR3 is TGTGCCAGCAGCAGATATCAGGGGGTGATCATTCAAGAGACCCAGTACTTC.

This chain connects TRBV7-9 to TRBJ1-1, with TRBD1 as a possible D gene (5 bases). The CDR3 sequence is 12 residues long. V lost 3 bases, J lost 6 bases, and 8 bases lay in between. CDR1 and CDR2 (germline): SEHNR, FQNEAQ (reference sequence). CDR3 DNA: TGTGCCAGCAGCTTCGGAGGGGCTGAAGCTTTCTTT. It translates to CASSFGGAEAFF.

V is TRBV5-6 and J is TRBJ2-1, with 12 bases lining up with TRBD1. CDR1 and CDR2 (germline): SGHDT, YYEEEE. This CDR3 spans 17 amino acids. Trimming at V came to 0 bases and at J to 2 bases, leaving 3 bases not matched to a gene. CDR3 coding DNA: TGTGCCAGCAGCTTGGAGGGACAGGGGGCCCCCTACAATGAGCAGTTCTTC. This codes for CASSLEGQGAPYNEQFF.

This chain joins TRBV6-5 and TRBJ2-5, with D possibly being TRBD2 (5 bases). V dropped 5 bases and J dropped 7 bases, with 14 bases sitting between them. CDR3 length equals 13 residues. Germline loops: CDR1 MNHEY, CDR2 SVGAGI. For the CDR3, the DNA is TGTGCCAGCAGTGAGGCCCCTCGGGGGACCCAGTACTTC. It translates to CASSEAPRGTQYF.

The chain uses TRBV15 and TRBJ1-2, with 8 bases aligning to TRBD1. Germline lookup yields CDR1 LNHNV and CDR2 YYDKDF (reference sequence). The CDR3 is made up of 18 amino acids. The V gene end was trimmed by 1 base and the J gene end by 4 bases; junction bases not matched to a gene: 14. CDR3 loop: CATSRGMGGTGYLYGYTF. CDR3 DNA sequence: TGTGCCACCAGCAGAGGGATGGGAGGGACAGGATATCTCTATGGCTACACCTTC.

The rearrangement links TRBV7-2 to TRBJ1-6; D might be TRBD1 (5 bases). The CDR3 runs 13 residues. CDR1 is SGHTA and CDR2 is FQGNSA in the germline V gene. Between the trimmed V and J ends, which lost 5 bases and 8 bases, there was a span of 10 bases. The CDR3 loop is CASSEDIYSPLHF. In nucleotides, the CDR3 is TGTGCCAGCAGCGAGGACATTTATTCACCCCTCCACTTT.

J is TRBJ2-5 and V is TRBV11-2; 7 nucleotides line up with TRBD2. The CDR3 extends over 17 amino acids. Germline lookup yields CDR1 SGHAT and CDR2 FQNNGV. V was clipped by 2 bases and J by 4 bases; unmatched bases: 13. DNA of the CDR3: TGTGCCAGCAGCTTACGGGCCAGCTCTCTAGCGGCAGAGACCCAGTACTTC. It is translated as CASSLRASSLAAETQYF.

The CDR3 is CASRDTGTLSYNEQFF. CDR3 nucleotide sequence: TGTGCCAGCAGGGACACCGGGACTCTCTCCTACAATGAGCAGTTCTTC. The chain carries TRBV4-2 and TRBJ2-1; a weak D match, TRBD2 (6 bases). V was cut by 6 bases and J by 0 bases, with 15 bases left in between. This CDR3 contains 16 residues. Germline assignment: CDR1 LGHNA and CDR2 YNFKEQ.

The V call is TRBV28, the J call TRBJ1-6, with 10 nucleotides matching TRBD1. V dropped 3 bases and J dropped 7; count of bases not matched to a gene: 6. The CDR3 covers 16 residues. Germline assignment: CDR1 MDHEN and CDR2 SYDVKM. The CDR3 DNA follows: TGTGCCAGCAGTTTGTTCCGGGACAGGGGCAATTCACCCCTCCACTTT. Its translation is CASSLFRDRGNSPLHF.

V gene TRBV7-2 combines with J gene TRBJ1-2; D call uncertain. V was trimmed by 6 bases and J by 8 bases, leaving 19 bases between them. The germline V gene has CDR1 SGHTA and CDR2 FQGNSA. The CDR3 spans 14 residues. The CDR3 loop is CASRPAGRGSGYTF. The CDR3, as DNA: TGTGCCAGCAGGCCCGCGGGTAGAGGGTCAGGCTACACCTTC.

The chain joins TRBV5-6 to TRBJ2-2; D unresolved. The CDR3 contains 13 residues. V lost 0 bases and J 5 bases, leaving 5 bases between the germline ends. Germline loops: CDR1 SGHDT, CDR2 YYEEEE. The CDR3 DNA reads as TGTGCCAGCAGCTTGGCCCTTACCGGGGAGCTGTTTTTT. It is translated as CASSLALTGELFF.

The chain recombines TRBV2 with TRBJ2-3; 9 bases are shared with TRBD1. With 6 bases clipped from V and 5 bases from J, the junction kept 6 bases outside the gene matches. CDR1 and CDR2 (germline): SNHLY, FYNNEI. CDR3 length: 14 residues. The CDR3 nucleotides are TGTGCCAGCAGACAGGGGGCGTCGAGAGATACGCAGTATTTT. This codes for CASRQGASRDTQYF.

J is TRBJ2-2 and V is TRBV10-1; 11 nucleotides align to TRBD2. Germline V lookup: CDR1 WNHNN, CDR2 SYGVQD (reference sequence). The CDR3 totals 16 residues. V gave up 3 bases and J gave up 4 bases; unmatched junction bases: 4. CDR3 coding DNA: TGCGCCAGCAGTGAACTAGCGGGGGACTTCACCGGGGAGCTGTTTTTT. Translating it yields CASSELAGDFTGELFF.

In DNA form, the CDR3 reads TGTGCCAGCAGCCCTCGGGGGGGCCGCTGGGAGACCCAGTACTTC. Translated, it gives CASSPRGGRWETQYF. This sequence joins TRBV14 and TRBJ2-5; 8 nucleotides line up with TRBD2. This CDR3 contains 15 residues. Germline V CDR1 and CDR2: SGHDN, FVKESK. Trimming cost V 4 bases and J 5 bases; bases outside gene matches: 9.

The chain is built from TRBV7-9 and TRBJ2-3; 13 nucleotides agree with TRBD2. Germline assignment: CDR1 SEHNR and CDR2 FQNEAQ (reference sequence). After removal of 5 bases from V and 3 bases from J, the junction contained 8 bases not matched to a gene. This CDR3 is 17 amino acids long. CDR3 in amino acids: CASSHRPTSGGTDTQYF. The DNA of the CDR3 is TGTGCCAGCAGCCACCGTCCGACTAGCGGGGGGACAGATACGCAGTATTTT.

This chain joins TRBV7-2 and TRBJ1-2, with TRBD1 as a possible D gene (5 bases). Between the trimmed V and J ends, which lost 5 bases and 4 bases, there was a span of 14 bases. CDR3 size: 14 residues. Germline loops: CDR1 SGHTA, CDR2 FQGNSA. In DNA form, the CDR3 reads TGTGCCAGCAGCCCTGCCCAGGGTGGCTATGGCTACACCTTC. Translation: CASSPAQGGYGYTF.

This chain links TRBV4-3 with TRBJ1-3, with 8 bases fitting TRBD1. Losses at the gene ends were 0 bases for V and 3 bases for J; bases not matched to a gene: 7. The CDR3 runs 17 residues. Germline loops: CDR1 LGHNA, CDR2 YSLEER. Written as DNA, the CDR3 is TGCGCCAGCAGCCAAGAATGGGCAGGGGGCGTTGGAAACACCATATATTTT. This gives the protein CASSQEWAGGVGNTIYF.